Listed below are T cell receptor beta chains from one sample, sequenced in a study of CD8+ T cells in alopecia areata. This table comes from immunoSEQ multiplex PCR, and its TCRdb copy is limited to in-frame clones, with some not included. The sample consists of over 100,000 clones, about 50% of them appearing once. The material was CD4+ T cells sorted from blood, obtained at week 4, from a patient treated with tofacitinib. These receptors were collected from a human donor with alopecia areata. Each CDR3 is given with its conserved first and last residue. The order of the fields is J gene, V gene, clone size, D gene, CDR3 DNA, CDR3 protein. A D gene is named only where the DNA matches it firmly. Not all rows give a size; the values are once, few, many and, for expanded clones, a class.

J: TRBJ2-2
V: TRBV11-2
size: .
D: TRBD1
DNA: TGTGCCAGCAGCTCGATCGGGACAGGGGCCGGGGAGCTGTTTTTT
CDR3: CASSSIGTGAGELFF

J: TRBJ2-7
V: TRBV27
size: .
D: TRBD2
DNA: TGTGCCAGCAGTGGGGGGGGACTAGCGGGAGTCCACGAGCAGTACTTC
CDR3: CASSGGGLAGVHEQYF

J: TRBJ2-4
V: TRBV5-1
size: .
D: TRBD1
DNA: TGCGCCAGCAGCCTCCCACAGGGGAACATTCAGTACTTC
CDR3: CASSLPQGNIQYF

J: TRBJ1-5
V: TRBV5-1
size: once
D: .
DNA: TGCGCCAGCAGCCTCCACATGGATCAGCCCCAGCATTTT
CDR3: CASSLHMDQPQHF

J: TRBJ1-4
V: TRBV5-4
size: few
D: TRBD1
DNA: TGTGCCAGCGCGCCAACAACCGGACAGGGATCTGAAAAACTGTTTTTT
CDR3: CASAPTTGQGSEKLFF

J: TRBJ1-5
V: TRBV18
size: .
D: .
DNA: TGTGCCAGCTCACCCAGTGCCCGCAATCAGCCCCAGCATTTT
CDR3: CASSPSARNQPQHF

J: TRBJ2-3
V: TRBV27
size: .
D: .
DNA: TGTGCCAGCCACAGTAGAGGGGCCGCCCCGGATACGCAGTATTTT
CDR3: CASHSRGAAPDTQYF

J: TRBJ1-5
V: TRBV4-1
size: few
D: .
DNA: TGCGCCAGCAGCCAAAAGATTCAGATAGACAATCAGCCCCAGCATTTT
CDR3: CASSQKIQIDNQPQHF

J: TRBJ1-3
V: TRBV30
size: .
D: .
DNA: TGTGCCTGGATGGGCTCTGGAAACACCATATATTTT
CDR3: CAWMGSGNTIYF

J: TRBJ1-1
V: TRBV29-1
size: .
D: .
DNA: TGCAGCGTTCTCGGGGGCAGCGGGAACACTGAAGCTTTCTTT
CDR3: CSVLGGSGNTEAFF

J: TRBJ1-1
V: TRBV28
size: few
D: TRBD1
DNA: TGTGCCTCGGAACAGGGGTTTCTTACTATGAACACTGAAGCTTTCTTT
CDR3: CASEQGFLTMNTEAFF

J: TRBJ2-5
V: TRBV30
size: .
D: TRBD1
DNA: TGTGCCTGGAGTTCTACAGGGGCAGAGACCCAGTACTTC
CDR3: CAWSSTGAETQYF

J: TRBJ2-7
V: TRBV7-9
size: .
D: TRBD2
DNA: TGTGCCAGCAGCCGAAGCGGGGCCTCCTACGAGCAGTACTTC
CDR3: CASSRSGASYEQYF

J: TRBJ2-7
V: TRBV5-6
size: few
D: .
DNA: TGTGCCAGCAGCTTGACTGCCAGACGGGGCTACGAGCAGTACTTC
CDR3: CASSLTARRGYEQYF